Listed below are T cell receptor beta chains from one sample, sequenced in a study of post-analysis software for immune sequencing data. MiXCR, applied by TCRdb to the PCR reads, yields one record per CDR3 protein. The table has about 770,000 distinct CDR3 sequences, 35% to 55% seen once. The sample consisted of blood. The receptors come from a girl between 5 and 17 years old with multiple sclerosis. CDR3s include the opening cysteine and the closing phenylalanine or tryptophan. A D gene is named only where the DNA matches it firmly. The size field is filled for only some rows; it gives once, few, many or a size class.

j_gene: TRBJ2-5; v_gene: TRBV28; d_gene: -; abundance: -; CDR3aa: CASSTPGGKETQYF; CDR3nt: TGTGCCAGCAGCACCCCGGGCGGAAAAGAGACCCAGTACTTC
j_gene: TRBJ2-6; v_gene: TRBV6-5; d_gene: -; abundance: once; CDR3aa: CASSFTTTPTVSGANVLTF; CDR3nt: TGTGCCAGCAGTTTCACGACAACGCCGACGGTATCTGGGGCCAACGTCCTGACTTTC
j_gene: TRBJ2-3; v_gene: TRBV7-3; d_gene: -; abundance: -; CDR3aa: CASSLEGLSLTQYF; CDR3nt: TGTGCCAGCAGCTTGGAGGGACTCAGCCTTACGCAGTATTTT
j_gene: TRBJ1-5; v_gene: TRBV29-1; d_gene: -; abundance: -; CDR3aa: CSVDSGGNQPQHF; CDR3nt: TGCAGCGTTGACTCAGGGGGCAATCAGCCCCAGCATTTT
j_gene: TRBJ2-1; v_gene: TRBV12-3/TRBV12-4; d_gene: -; abundance: -; CDR3aa: CASSRAEQFF; CDR3nt: TGTGCCAGCAGTCGTGCTGAGCAGTTCTTC
j_gene: TRBJ1-5; v_gene: TRBV7-3; d_gene: -; abundance: -; CDR3aa: CASSRGQENQPQHF; CDR3nt: TGTGCCAGCAGCCGGGGACAAGAGAATCAGCCCCAGCATTTT
j_gene: TRBJ1-2; v_gene: TRBV28; d_gene: -; abundance: -; CDR3aa: CATIPALVGNPYGYTF; CDR3nt: TGTGCCACCATACCGGCCCTGGTTGGGAACCCCTATGGCTACACCTTC
j_gene: TRBJ1-4; v_gene: TRBV4-1; d_gene: -; abundance: -; CDR3aa: CASSQEMRIIREKLFF; CDR3nt: TGCGCCAGCAGCCAAGAAATGCGCATTATACGGGAAAAACTGTTTTTT
j_gene: TRBJ2-1; v_gene: TRBV7-9; d_gene: TRBD2; abundance: -; CDR3aa: CASRPAGGPDEQFF; CDR3nt: TGTGCCAGCAGACCAGCGGGAGGGCCAGATGAGCAGTTCTTC
j_gene: TRBJ2-3; v_gene: TRBV7-3; d_gene: -; abundance: -; CDR3aa: CASSFTGRYTDTQYF; CDR3nt: TGTGCCAGCAGCTTTACCGGGCGATACACAGATACGCAGTATTTT
j_gene: TRBJ2-3; v_gene: TRBV12-3/TRBV12-4; d_gene: -; abundance: -; CDR3aa: CASSGRAGADAQYF; CDR3nt: TGTGCCAGCAGTGGCAGAGCGGGCGCAGATGCGCAGTATTTT
j_gene: TRBJ1-2; v_gene: TRBV16; d_gene: -; abundance: few; CDR3aa: CASSQPFKGYTF; CDR3nt: TGTGCCAGCAGCCAACCATTTAAAGGCTACACCTTC
j_gene: TRBJ2-1; v_gene: TRBV7-6; d_gene: -; abundance: -; CDR3aa: CASSTGGRGAYNEQFF; CDR3nt: TGTGCCAGCAGCACCGGTGGGCGGGGAGCCTACAATGAGCAGTTCTTC
j_gene: TRBJ2-3; v_gene: TRBV15; d_gene: -; abundance: -; CDR3aa: CATSSHRTPSTDTQYF; CDR3nt: TGTGCCACCAGCAGTCATCGGACACCGAGCACAGATACGCAGTATTTT
j_gene: TRBJ2-3; v_gene: TRBV4-3; d_gene: TRBD2; abundance: -; CDR3aa: CASSQGAGGSTDTQYF; CDR3nt: TGCGCCAGCAGCCAGGGAGCGGGAGGGAGCACAGATACGCAGTATTTT
j_gene: TRBJ2-6; v_gene: TRBV5-6; d_gene: TRBD2; abundance: -; CDR3aa: CASSLPGTLAGYSGANVLTF; CDR3nt: TGTGCCAGCAGCTTGCCAGGGACACTAGCGGGCTACTCTGGGGCCAACGTCCTGACTTTC
j_gene: TRBJ1-1; v_gene: TRBV7-6; d_gene: -; abundance: -; CDR3aa: CASSPEDSLNTEAFF; CDR3nt: TGTGCCAGCAGCCCAGAGGACAGTCTGAACACTGAAGCTTTCTTT
j_gene: TRBJ1-1; v_gene: TRBV5-1; d_gene: TRBD1; abundance: few; CDR3aa: CASSFDRVVSEAFF; CDR3nt: TGCGCCAGCAGCTTTGACAGGGTCGTATCTGAAGCTTTCTTT
j_gene: TRBJ2-3; v_gene: TRBV2; d_gene: -; abundance: -; CDR3aa: CASMPGDTDTQYF; CDR3nt: TGTGCCAGCATGCCAGGGGACACAGATACGCAGTATTTT
j_gene: TRBJ1-2; v_gene: TRBV7-9; d_gene: -; abundance: -; CDR3aa: CASEEGNNGYTF; CDR3nt: TGTGCCAGCGAAGAGGGGAACAACGGCTACACCTTC
j_gene: TRBJ2-3; v_gene: TRBV5-1; d_gene: TRBD2; abundance: -; CDR3aa: CASSLRLASTDTQYF; CDR3nt: TGCGCCAGCAGTCTCCGACTAGCGTCCACAGATACGCAGTATTTT
j_gene: TRBJ2-3; v_gene: TRBV18; d_gene: TRBD2; abundance: -; CDR3aa: CASSPWPSGPSSTDTQYF; CDR3nt: TGTGCCAGCTCACCATGGCCTAGCGGGCCCTCTAGCACAGATACGCAGTATTTT
j_gene: TRBJ2-3; v_gene: TRBV7-9; d_gene: -; abundance: many; CDR3aa: CASSRGADTQYF; CDR3nt: TGTGCCAGCAGCAGGGGGGCAGATACGCAGTATTTT
j_gene: TRBJ2-3; v_gene: TRBV7-3; d_gene: -; abundance: -; CDR3aa: CASSSWIGVGDTQYF; CDR3nt: TGTGCCAGCAGCTCTTGGATAGGGGTGGGAGATACGCAGTATTTT
j_gene: TRBJ2-1; v_gene: TRBV20-1; d_gene: TRBD2; abundance: -; CDR3aa: CSASSAGSGRALGEQFF; CDR3nt: TGCAGTGCTAGTAGCGCGGGGAGCGGGAGGGCCCTCGGTGAGCAGTTCTTC
j_gene: TRBJ1-1; v_gene: TRBV12-3/TRBV12-4; d_gene: -; abundance: -; CDR3aa: CASSLLGREAFF; CDR3nt: TGTGCCAGCAGTTTACTTGGGAGAGAAGCTTTCTTT
j_gene: TRBJ2-3; v_gene: TRBV29-1; d_gene: TRBD2; abundance: -; CDR3aa: CSAGTSGADTQYF; CDR3nt: TGCAGCGCAGGGACTAGCGGGGCAGATACGCAGTATTTT
j_gene: TRBJ1-2; v_gene: TRBV12-3/TRBV12-4; d_gene: -; abundance: -; CDR3aa: CASSLEQAYGYTF; CDR3nt: TGTGCCAGCAGTTTGGAACAGGCCTATGGCTACACCTTC
j_gene: TRBJ1-4; v_gene: TRBV6-6; d_gene: -; abundance: -; CDR3aa: CASSQQGPNEKLFF; CDR3nt: TGTGCCAGCAGTCAGCAGGGGCCTAATGAAAAACTGTTTTTT
j_gene: TRBJ1-2; v_gene: TRBV15; d_gene: -; abundance: few; CDR3aa: CATSREGSHGYTF; CDR3nt: TGTGCCACCAGCAGAGAAGGGAGCCATGGCTACACCTTC
j_gene: TRBJ2-7; v_gene: TRBV9; d_gene: TRBD2; abundance: few; CDR3aa: CASSVASGNEQYF; CDR3nt: TGTGCCAGCAGCGTAGCTAGCGGCAACGAGCAGTACTTC
j_gene: TRBJ2-1; v_gene: TRBV6-1; d_gene: -; abundance: once; CDR3aa: CASSEVGESYNEQFF; CDR3nt: TGTGCCAGCAGTGAAGTGGGGGAAAGCTACAATGAGCAGTTCTTC
j_gene: TRBJ2-5; v_gene: TRBV9; d_gene: -; abundance: few; CDR3aa: CASSVVPAAETQYF; CDR3nt: TGTGCCAGCAGCGTAGTCCCAGCCGCGGAGACCCAGTACTTC
j_gene: TRBJ2-1; v_gene: TRBV9; d_gene: -; abundance: -; CDR3aa: CASSVVGTEQFF; CDR3nt: TGTGCCAGCAGCGTAGTCGGAACTGAGCAGTTCTTC
j_gene: TRBJ2-3; v_gene: TRBV7-2; d_gene: TRBD1; abundance: -; CDR3aa: CASSFKMGQGRDTQYF; CDR3nt: TGTGCCAGCAGCTTTAAGATGGGACAGGGACGAGATACGCAGTATTTT
j_gene: TRBJ1-1; v_gene: TRBV29-1; d_gene: -; abundance: -; CDR3aa: CSVERQTNTEAFF; CDR3nt: TGCAGCGTTGAAAGACAGACGAACACTGAAGCTTTCTTT
j_gene: TRBJ2-2; v_gene: TRBV19; d_gene: -; abundance: -; CDR3aa: CASSLEDSFTGELFF; CDR3nt: TGTGCCAGTAGTCTGGAAGACAGTTTCACCGGGGAGCTGTTTTTT